Here is one T cell receptor (beta chain) with its context. The source of the sample is a study of blood T cell repertoires in COVID-19. Turning to the study itself: Sites across the United States, Italy and Spain contributed samples from acute and convalescent COVID-19.

Trimming cost V 4 bases and J 0 bases; bases outside gene matches: 3. This CDR3 region has 14 residues. Germline values: CDR1 MGHRA, CDR2 YSYEKL. As handled by the study authors: The authors estimated nucleated cell counts from reference gene primer amplification. Only in-frame clones appear in the TCRdb table, and some are missing; sequencing was by immunoSEQ multiplex PCR. V, J and clone size reflect that table, while D and trimming were determined from the DNA. The sample shows 130,000 or so clones, about four fifths of them seen only once. The chain links TRBV4-1 to TRBJ2-7, with 7 bases that match TRBD2. The sequenced material came from peripheral blood. The clonotype was recovered from a man aged 80 or over with acute or convalescent COVID-19. In DNA form, the CDR3 reads TGCGCCAGCAGCCCCAGGACTAGCTCCTACGAGCAGTACTTC. The encoded protein is CASSPRTSSYEQYF.